Shown below are 24 T cell receptor beta chains from a single sample sequenced in a study of T cell responses to AZD1222 COVID-19 vaccine (dated by TCRdb to about 2021). The time point label, as the study defines it: about 28 days (+/-7) after the second vaccine dose. Libraries were built with the immunoSEQ multiplex PCR assay. TCRdb obtained this table from immuneACCESS and retained in-frame rearrangements with V and J assigned. These tables miss some clones; where compared with another copy, unresolved V genes account for less than half of the shortfall, and the remainder is unexplained. The sample contains some 99,000 clones, 80% to 90% of them found a single time. The leading ten clones occupy roughly 4.4% of the sample. The sequenced sample was peripheral blood, obtained 28 days after the second AZD1222 dose. These receptors came from an adult who received the AZD1222 COVID-19 vaccine.

The J gene is TRBJ2-4, the V gene TRBV9, with D uncertain. V was shortened by 4 bases and J by 8 bases, with 10 bases between the two germline ends. Germline-derived CDR1 and CDR2 are SGDLS and YYNGEE. The CDR3 runs to 12 residues. CDR3 residues: CASSSSPHIQYF. CDR3 DNA: TGTGCCAGCAGCTCGAGCCCGCACATTCAGTACTTC.

The gene calls are TRBV19 and TRBJ2-7; D ambiguous. CDR1 is LNHDA and CDR2 is SQIVND in the germline V gene (reference sequence). CDR3 length: 12 amino acids. V was clipped by 6 bases and J by 2 bases, with 8 bases between them. DNA for the CDR3: TGTGCCAGTAGCTCGAACCCCTACGAGCAGTACTTC. Amino acids: CASSSNPYEQYF. Looking up the rest from reference TRBV19 and TRBJ2-7 gives the full variable domain: DGGITQSPKYLFRKEGQNVTLSCEQNLNHDAMYWYRQDPGQGLRLIYYSQIVNDFQKGDIAEGYSVSREKKESFPLTVTSAQKNPTAFYLCASSSNPYEQYFGPGTRLTVT.

The genes are TRBV6-5 and TRBJ1-2, with no clear D. The CDR3 contains 14 residues. Germline assignment: CDR1 MNHEY and CDR2 SVGAGI. V lost 4 bases to trimming and J lost 3 bases, with 12 bases between them. The CDR3 nucleotides read TGTGCCAGCAGTTCCCCGGCGCTGCACTATGGCTACACCTTC. This encodes CASSSPALHYGYTF.

The chain combines TRBV27 with TRBJ1-2; D remains unclear. This CDR3 has 13 residues. Trimming took off 2 bases at V and 2 bases at J, with 6 bases between the two ends. Germline assignment: CDR1 MNHEY and CDR2 SMNVEV (reference sequence). Here the CDR3 reads CASSLTVNYGYTF. The CDR3, as DNA: TGTGCCAGCAGTTTAACGGTAAACTATGGCTACACCTTC.

This sequence joins TRBV5-1 and TRBJ1-2; 8 nucleotides align to TRBD1. The CDR3 is 13 residues long. Trimming removed 3 bases from V and 12 bases from J; junction bases left unmatched: 10. CDR1 SGHRS and CDR2 YFSETQ come from the germline V gene. The CDR3 loop is CASSSITGGIDTF. In nucleotides, the CDR3 is TGCGCCAGCAGCTCAATTACAGGGGGTATTGACACCTTC.

Only a few counts were recorded for this clone. The chain uses TRBV10-3 and TRBJ2-1; the match to TRBD2 covers 12 bases. This CDR3 has 15 residues. The V gene's germline CDR1 is ENHRY and CDR2 SYGVKD. Trimming at V came to 4 bases and at J to 6 bases, leaving 4 bases not matched to a gene. The CDR3 bases are TGTGCCATCAGTGGCCAACTAGCGGGAGGCAATGAGCAGTTCTTC. This encodes CAISGQLAGGNEQFF.

This clone was detected only a few times. The chain links TRBV7-2 to TRBJ2-7, with TRBD1 matching over 12 bases. CDR3 length equals 17 residues. In germline, CDR1 is SGHTA, CDR2 FQGNSA. J gave up 4 bases and V 3 bases, and 10 bases lay outside the gene matches. CDR3 nucleotide sequence: TGTGCCAGCAGCTTTTCTATCGGGACAGGGGGCTTATACGAGCAGTACTTC. Protein product: CASSFSIGTGGLYEQYF.

This chain uses TRBV6-4 with TRBJ1-1, with D uncertain. Germline CDR1 reads MRHNA; CDR2 reads SNTAGT. This CDR3 region has 14 residues. V shed 1 base and J shed 5 bases, with 11 bases lying between them. CDR3 loop: CASSDYPWGTEAFF. CDR3 nucleotide sequence: TGTGCCAGCAGTGACTACCCTTGGGGAACTGAAGCTTTCTTT.

The V gene is TRBV15, the J gene TRBJ2-2; D uncertain. Trimming cost V 2 bases and J 1 base, with 11 bases left between them. From germline, CDR1 is LNHNV and CDR2 YYDKDF (reference sequence). The CDR3 has 16 residues. The CDR3 DNA reads as TGTGCCACCAGCAGACGCGAGCGAAGGAACACCGGGGAGCTGTTTTTT. Its translation: CATSRRERRNTGELFF.

The rearrangement links TRBV9 to TRBJ2-7, with a weak D call TRBD2 (6 bases). Germline V gene sequence: CDR1 SGDLS, CDR2 YYNGEE. The CDR3 extends over 15 amino acids. The V and J ends lost 0 bases and 2 bases respectively, with 12 bases between them. DNA for the CDR3: TGTGCCAGCAGCGTAGAGTTGGAGGGGCCCTACGAGCAGTACTTC. Its translation is CASSVELEGPYEQYF.

A single count supports this clone. The CDR3 bases are TGTGCCAGCAGCCTTAATATAGCTAGCGGGGGGCTGTACAATGAGCAGTTCTTC. Protein: CASSLNIASGGLYNEQFF. The V gene is TRBV7-9, the J gene TRBJ2-1, with 11 bases identical to TRBD2. V lost 5 bases to trimming and J lost 4 bases; unmatched junction nucleotides: 13. Looked up from germline, CDR1 is SEHNR and CDR2 is FQNEAQ (reference sequence). The CDR3 is 18 amino acids. The full variable domain, completed using reference TRBV7-9 and TRBJ2-1, is DTGVSQNPRHKITKRGQNVTFRCDPISEHNRLYWYRQTLGQGPEFLTYFQNEAQLEKSRLLSDRFSAERPKGSFSTLEIQRTEQGDSAMYLCASSLNIASGGLYNEQFFGPGTRLTVL.

The chain uses TRBV9 and TRBJ1-1; D call uncertain. Trimming took 0 bases from V and 4 from J, leaving 10 bases between them. Germline lookup yields CDR1 SGDLS and CDR2 YYNGEE. The CDR3 sequence is 14 residues long. This CDR3 is CASSVGEVGTEAFF. The DNA of the CDR3 is TGTGCCAGCAGCGTAGGGGAGGTAGGCACTGAAGCTTTCTTT.

The chain joins TRBV4-1 to TRBJ2-2; 9 bases map to TRBD1. The germline V gene has CDR1 MGHRA and CDR2 YSYEKL. CDR3 length: 16 amino acids. V was clipped by 1 base and J by 6 bases; unmatched bases: 6. The CDR3 DNA reads as TGCGCCAGCAGCCAAGTACCCGGGACAGGGTCCGGGGAGCTGTTTTTT. Its protein is CASSQVPGTGSGELFF.

The chain joins TRBV6-4 to TRBJ1-5, with 7 bases aligning to TRBD1. CDR1 is MRHNA and CDR2 is SNTAGT in the germline V gene. This CDR3 is built from 13 residues. J lost 6 bases, V lost 5 bases, and 4 bases had no gene match. The CDR3 DNA reads TGTGCCAGCAGTCAGGGGGAGGGTCAGCCCCAGCATTTT. Protein: CASSQGEGQPQHF.

DNA of the CDR3: TGTGCCAGTGCACAGGGGGCGAGGGAGACCCAGTACTTC. Residues: CASAQGARETQYF. The chain uses TRBV19 and TRBJ2-5; 9 bases map to TRBD1. V dropped 8 bases and J dropped 5; count of bases not matched to a gene: 6. CDR3 length: 13 residues. Germline CDR1 reads LNHDA; CDR2 reads SQIVND (reference sequence).

The rearrangement uses TRBV5-4 and TRBJ2-7; 10 nucleotides match TRBD1. There are 14 residues in the CDR3. V trimming: 4 bases; J trimming: 4 bases; junction bases outside the gene matches: 5. Germline CDR1 SGHNT, CDR2 YYREEE (reference sequence). CDR3 sequence reads: CASSLRDRGYEQYF. The CDR3 DNA reads as TGTGCCAGCAGCCTCCGGGACAGGGGTTACGAGCAGTACTTC. The complete variable domain, with remaining parts taken from reference TRBV5-4 and TRBJ2-7, reads ETGVTQSPTHLIKTRGQQVTLRCSSQSGHNTVSWYQQALGQGPQFIFQYYREEENGRGNFPPRFSGLQFPNYSSELNVNALELDDSALYLCASSLRDRGYEQYFGPGTRLTVT.

The gene calls are TRBV20-1 and TRBJ1-2; no firm D call. V lost 6 bases to trimming and J lost 4 bases, with 6 bases between them. The germline V gene has CDR1 DFQATT and CDR2 SNEGSKA (reference sequence). The length of the CDR3 is 10 residues. For the CDR3, the DNA is TGCAGTGCCGGACGCTATGGCTACACCTTC. This sequence encodes CSAGRYGYTF.

The chain is built from TRBV24-1 and TRBJ2-1; maybe TRBD2 (6 bases). The germline V and J ends were trimmed by 5 bases and 3 bases, with 16 bases remaining between them. Germline V gene data show CDR1 as KGHDR and CDR2 as SFDVKD. There are 16 residues in the CDR3. The CDR3 coding sequence is TGTGCCACCAGTGTCCCCGCGGAGGGAGGCTACAATGAGCAGTTCTTC. It specifies CATSVPAEGGYNEQFF.

The chain uses TRBV7-3 and TRBJ2-1, with D perhaps TRBD2 (6 bases). Looked up from germline, CDR1 is SGHTA and CDR2 is FQGTGA. CDR3 length: 14 amino acids. V was trimmed by 2 bases and J by 10 bases, leaving 15 bases between them. The CDR3 coding sequence is TGTGCCAGCAGCTTACCCGGGCCCGGGAGCGAGCAGTTCTTC. Translation: CASSLPGPGSEQFF.

The chain couples TRBV4-3 to TRBJ2-7; TRBD2 aligns across 7 bases. CDR1 and CDR2 from the germline V gene are LGHNA and YSLEER. The V segment lost 3 bases and the J segment 0 bases; nucleotides outside the gene matches: 8. The CDR3 is 16 residues long. This CDR3 reads CASSQSSRGSSYEQYF. CDR3 bases: TGCGCCAGCAGCCAGTCCTCGCGGGGGAGCTCCTACGAGCAGTACTTC.

The chain couples TRBV15 to TRBJ1-5; no definite D call. V was cut by 6 bases and J by 0 bases, with 3 bases left in between. CDR1 and CDR2 from the germline V gene are LNHNV and YYDKDF (reference sequence). The CDR3 length is 12 residues. The CDR3 is CATRYSNQPQHF. Written as DNA, the CDR3 is TGTGCCACCAGGTATAGCAATCAGCCCCAGCATTTT.

CDR3 sequence (DNA): TGTGCCAGCAGCTTGGGTTCTGGGGCCAACGTCCTGACTTTC. It specifies CASSLGSGANVLTF. This sequence joins TRBV7-3 and TRBJ2-6; D is undetermined. The CDR3 runs 14 residues. Germline loops: CDR1 SGHTA, CDR2 FQGTGA. Trimming stripped 3 bases from V and 1 base from J, with 4 bases between.

V gene TRBV24-1 combines with J gene TRBJ2-7; TRBD1 agrees at 11 bases. Germline V gene data show CDR1 as KGHDR and CDR2 as SFDVKD. The CDR3 length is 12 residues. The V segment lost 9 bases and the J segment 5 bases; nucleotides outside the gene matches: 2. The CDR3 nucleotides are TGTGCCACCGGGACAGGGGGAAACGAGCAGTACTTC. Amino acid sequence: CATGTGGNEQYF.

The chain couples TRBV2 to TRBJ2-1; no reliable D call. Germline V gene sequence: CDR1 SNHLY, CDR2 FYNNEI. Trimming took off 7 bases at V and 4 bases at J, with 14 bases between the two ends. The CDR3 has 14 residues. As DNA, the CDR3 is TGTGCCAGCATTAGTCGGTACCTTTACAATGAGCAGTTCTTC. Its protein is CASISRYLYNEQFF.